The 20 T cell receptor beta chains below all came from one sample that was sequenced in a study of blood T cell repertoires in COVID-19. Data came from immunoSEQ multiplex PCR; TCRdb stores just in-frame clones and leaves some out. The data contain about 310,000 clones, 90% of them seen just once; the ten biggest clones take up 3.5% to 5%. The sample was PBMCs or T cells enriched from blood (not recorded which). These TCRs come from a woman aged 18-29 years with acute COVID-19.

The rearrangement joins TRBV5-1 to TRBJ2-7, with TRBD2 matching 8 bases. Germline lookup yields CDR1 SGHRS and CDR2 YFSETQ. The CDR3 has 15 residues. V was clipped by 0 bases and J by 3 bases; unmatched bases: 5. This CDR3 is CASSLGLAGNYEQYF. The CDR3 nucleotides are TGCGCCAGCAGCTTGGGGTTAGCGGGAAACTACGAGCAGTACTTC.

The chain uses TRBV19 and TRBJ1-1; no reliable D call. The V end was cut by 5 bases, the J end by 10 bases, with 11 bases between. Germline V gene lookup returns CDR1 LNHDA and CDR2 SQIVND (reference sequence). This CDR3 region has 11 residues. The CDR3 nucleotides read TGTGCCAGTAGTGCACTAGTGAGAGCTTTCTTT. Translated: CASSALVRAFF.

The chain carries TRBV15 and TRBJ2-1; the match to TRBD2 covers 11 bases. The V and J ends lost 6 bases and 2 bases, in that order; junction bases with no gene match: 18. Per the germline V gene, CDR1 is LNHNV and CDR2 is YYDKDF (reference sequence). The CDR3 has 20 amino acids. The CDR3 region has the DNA TGTGCCACCAGGAGGGGACCCGAAATAGCGGGAGGGAGGACCTACAATGAGCAGTTCTTC. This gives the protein CATRRGPEIAGGRTYNEQFF.

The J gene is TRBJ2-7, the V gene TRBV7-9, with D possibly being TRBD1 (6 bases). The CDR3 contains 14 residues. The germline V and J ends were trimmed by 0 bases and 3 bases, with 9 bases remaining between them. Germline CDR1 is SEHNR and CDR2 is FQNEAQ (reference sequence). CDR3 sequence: CASSLAQDSYEQYF. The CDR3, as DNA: TGTGCCAGCAGCTTAGCCCAGGACAGCTACGAGCAGTACTTC.

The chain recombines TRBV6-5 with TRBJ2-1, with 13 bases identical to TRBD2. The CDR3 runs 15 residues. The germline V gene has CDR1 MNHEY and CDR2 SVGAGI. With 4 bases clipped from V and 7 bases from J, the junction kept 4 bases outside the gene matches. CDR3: CASSFTSGRENEQFF. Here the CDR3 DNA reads TGTGCCAGCAGTTTCACTAGCGGGAGGGAGAATGAGCAGTTCTTC.

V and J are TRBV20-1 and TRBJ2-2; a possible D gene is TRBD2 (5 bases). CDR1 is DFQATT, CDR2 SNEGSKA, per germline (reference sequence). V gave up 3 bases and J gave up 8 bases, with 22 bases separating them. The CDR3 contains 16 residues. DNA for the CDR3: TGCAGTGCTAGTGTGCCGAGCGGACGTCAGAGAGGGGAGCTGTTTTTT. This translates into CSASVPSGRQRGELFF.

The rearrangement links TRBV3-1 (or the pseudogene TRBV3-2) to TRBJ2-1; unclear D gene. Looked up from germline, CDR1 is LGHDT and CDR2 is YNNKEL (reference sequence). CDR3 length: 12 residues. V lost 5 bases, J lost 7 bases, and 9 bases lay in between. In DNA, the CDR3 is TGTGCCAGCAGCTTGTTAAAAAATGAGCAGTTCTTC. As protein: CASSLLKNEQFF.

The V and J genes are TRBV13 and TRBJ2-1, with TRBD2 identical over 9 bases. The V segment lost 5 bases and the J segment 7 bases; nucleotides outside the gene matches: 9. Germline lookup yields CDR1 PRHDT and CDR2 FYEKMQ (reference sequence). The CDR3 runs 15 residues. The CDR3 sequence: CASSRALAGVNEQFF. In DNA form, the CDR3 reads TGTGCCAGCAGCCGAGCTTTAGCGGGAGTTAATGAGCAGTTCTTC.

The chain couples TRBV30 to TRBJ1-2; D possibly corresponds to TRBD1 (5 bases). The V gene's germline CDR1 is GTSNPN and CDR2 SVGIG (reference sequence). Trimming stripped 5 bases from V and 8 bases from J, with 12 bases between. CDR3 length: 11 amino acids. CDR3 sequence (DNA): TGTGCCTGGGTGGAGGAGGGGGGCTACACCTTC. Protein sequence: CAWVEEGGYTF. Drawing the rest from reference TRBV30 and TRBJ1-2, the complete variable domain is SQTIHQWPATLVQPVGSPLSLECTVEGTSNPNLYWYRQAAGRGLQLLFYSVGIGQISSEVPQNLSASRPQDRQFILSSKKLLLSDSGFYLCAWVEEGGYTFGSGTRLTVV.

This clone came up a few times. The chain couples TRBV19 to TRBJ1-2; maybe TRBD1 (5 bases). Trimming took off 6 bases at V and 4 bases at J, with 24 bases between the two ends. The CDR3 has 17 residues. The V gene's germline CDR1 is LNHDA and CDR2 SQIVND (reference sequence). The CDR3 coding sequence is TGTGCCAGTAGCCGTGCAGGGAATATTGGCCTAGGCTATGGCTACACCTTC. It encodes CASSRAGNIGLGYGYTF.

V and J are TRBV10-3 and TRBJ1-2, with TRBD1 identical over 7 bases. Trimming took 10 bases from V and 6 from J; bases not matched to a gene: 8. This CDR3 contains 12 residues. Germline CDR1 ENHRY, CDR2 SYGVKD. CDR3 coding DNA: TGTGCCAGCATGACAGGGTTGGATGGCTACACCTTC. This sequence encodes CASMTGLDGYTF.

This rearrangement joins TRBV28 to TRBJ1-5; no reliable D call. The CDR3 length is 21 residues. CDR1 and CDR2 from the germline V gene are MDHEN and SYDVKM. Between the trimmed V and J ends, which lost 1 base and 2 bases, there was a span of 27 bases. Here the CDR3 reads CASSLFFQVRKVKRGNQPQHF. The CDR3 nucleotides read TGTGCCAGCAGTTTATTTTTTCAGGTCAGGAAAGTTAAGAGGGGCAATCAGCCCCAGCATTTT.

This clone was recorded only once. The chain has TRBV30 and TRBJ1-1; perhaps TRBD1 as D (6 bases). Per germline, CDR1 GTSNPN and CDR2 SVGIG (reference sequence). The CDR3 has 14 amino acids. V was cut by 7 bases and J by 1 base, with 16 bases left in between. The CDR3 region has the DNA TGTGCCTCCCCCGGGCAGGGGAAGAACACTGAAGCTTTCTTT. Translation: CASPGQGKNTEAFF.

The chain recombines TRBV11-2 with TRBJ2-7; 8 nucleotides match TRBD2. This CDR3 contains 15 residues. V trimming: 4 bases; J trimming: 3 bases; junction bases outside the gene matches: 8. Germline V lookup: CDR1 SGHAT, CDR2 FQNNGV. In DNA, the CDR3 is TGTGCCAGCAGCTCTTTAGCGGGGCGGTTCTACGAGCAGTACTTC. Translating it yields CASSSLAGRFYEQYF.

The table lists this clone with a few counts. As DNA, the CDR3 is TGTGCCAGCACCACGGACAGGGACCGAGGCGAGCAGTACTTC. This sequence encodes CASTTDRDRGEQYF. The chain combines TRBV11-2 with TRBJ2-7; 8 nucleotides agree with TRBD1. V was clipped by 7 bases and J by 6 bases; unmatched bases: 11. This CDR3 region has 14 residues. In germline, CDR1 is SGHAT, CDR2 FQNNGV.

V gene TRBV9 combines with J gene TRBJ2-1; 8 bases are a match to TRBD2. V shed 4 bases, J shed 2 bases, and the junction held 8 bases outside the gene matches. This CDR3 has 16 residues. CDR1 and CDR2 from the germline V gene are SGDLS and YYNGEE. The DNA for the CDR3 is TGTGCCAGCAGCCCCGAGGGTAGCGGGGCCTACAATGAGCAGTTCTTC. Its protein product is CASSPEGSGAYNEQFF.

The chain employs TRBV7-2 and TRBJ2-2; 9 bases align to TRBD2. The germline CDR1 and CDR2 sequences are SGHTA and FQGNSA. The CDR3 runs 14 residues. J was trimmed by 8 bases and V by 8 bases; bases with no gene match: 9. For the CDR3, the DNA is TGTGCCAGCCTGCGGTCTAGCGGGAAGGGGGAGCTGTTTTTT. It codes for CASLRSSGKGELFF. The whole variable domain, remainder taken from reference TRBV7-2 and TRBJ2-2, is GAGVSQSPSNKVTEKGKDVELRCDPISGHTALYWYRQSLGQGLEFLIYFQGNSAPDKSGLPSDRFSAERTGGSVSTLTIQRTQQEDSAVYLCASLRSSGKGELFFGEGSRLTVL.

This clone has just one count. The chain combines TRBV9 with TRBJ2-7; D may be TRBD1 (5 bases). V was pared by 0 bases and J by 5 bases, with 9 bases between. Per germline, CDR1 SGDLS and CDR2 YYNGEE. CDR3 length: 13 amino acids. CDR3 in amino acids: CASSVGVDNEQYF. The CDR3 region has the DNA TGTGCCAGCAGCGTAGGAGTGGACAACGAGCAGTACTTC. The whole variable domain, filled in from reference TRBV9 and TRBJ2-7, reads DSGVTQTPKHLITATGQRVTLRCSPRSGDLSVYWYQQSLDQGLQFLIQYYNGEERAKGNILERFSAQQFPDLHSELNLSSLELGDSALYFCASSVGVDNEQYFGPGTRLTVT.

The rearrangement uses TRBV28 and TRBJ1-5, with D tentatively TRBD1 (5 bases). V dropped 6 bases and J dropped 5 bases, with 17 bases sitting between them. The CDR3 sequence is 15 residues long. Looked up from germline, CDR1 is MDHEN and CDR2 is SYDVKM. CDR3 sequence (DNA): TGTGCCAGCAGCCCACCTTACCCCAGGGATCAGCCCCAGCATTTT. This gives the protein CASSPPYPRDQPQHF.

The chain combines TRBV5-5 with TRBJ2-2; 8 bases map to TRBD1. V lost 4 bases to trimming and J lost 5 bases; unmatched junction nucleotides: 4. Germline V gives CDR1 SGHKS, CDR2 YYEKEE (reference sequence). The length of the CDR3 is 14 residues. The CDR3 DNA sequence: TGTGCCAGCAGCCTGGACAGGGAAACCGGGGAGCTGTTTTTT. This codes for CASSLDRETGELFF.